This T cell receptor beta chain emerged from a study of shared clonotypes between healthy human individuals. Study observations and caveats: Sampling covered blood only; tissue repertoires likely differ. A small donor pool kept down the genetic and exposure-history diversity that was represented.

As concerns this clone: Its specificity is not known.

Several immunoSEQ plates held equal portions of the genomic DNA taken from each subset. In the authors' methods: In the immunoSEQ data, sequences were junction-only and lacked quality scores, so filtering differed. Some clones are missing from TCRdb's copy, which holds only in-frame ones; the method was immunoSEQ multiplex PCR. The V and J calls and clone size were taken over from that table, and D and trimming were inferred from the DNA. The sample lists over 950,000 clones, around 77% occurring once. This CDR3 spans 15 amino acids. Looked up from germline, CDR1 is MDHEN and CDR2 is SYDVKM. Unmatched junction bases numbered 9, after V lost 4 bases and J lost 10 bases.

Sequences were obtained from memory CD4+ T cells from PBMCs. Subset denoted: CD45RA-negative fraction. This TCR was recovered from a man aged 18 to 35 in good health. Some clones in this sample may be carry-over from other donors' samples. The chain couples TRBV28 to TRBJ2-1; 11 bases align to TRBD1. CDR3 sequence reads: CASSYTGTGGWEQFF. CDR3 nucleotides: TGTGCCAGCAGTTACACCGGGACAGGGGGGTGGGAGCAGTTCTTC.